Shown below are 6 T cell receptor beta chains from a single sample sequenced in a study of cytomegalovirus exposure and HLA in healthy donors. This PCR relied on a set of 60 Vbeta primers and 13 Jbeta primers. Measured with immunoSEQ multiplex PCR; TCRdb has only the in-frame clones, and not every one. The data hold around 170,000 clones, with 71% observed a single time. Sequenced material: PBMCs. The source of these receptors is a girl aged 5-17 years in good health and CMV-seronegative.

This clone occurred once. The CDR3 is CASSEALGQFGEQFF. Written as DNA, the CDR3 is TGTGCCAGCAGTGAAGCGCTAGGCCAGTTCGGTGAGCAGTTCTTC. The rearrangement uses TRBV6-1 and TRBJ2-1; no definite D call. This CDR3 contains 15 residues. The germline V and J ends were trimmed by 0 bases and 9 bases, with 15 bases remaining between them. Germline V CDR1 and CDR2: MNHNS, SASEGT.

This chain joins TRBV5-5 and TRBJ1-6, with TRBD1 matching 8 bases. CDR1 and CDR2 from the germline V gene are SGHKS and YYEKEE (reference sequence). The CDR3 totals 18 residues. The V gene end was trimmed by 1 base and the J gene end by 7 bases; junction bases not matched to a gene: 13. CDR3: CASSLIGQGAIENSPLHF. The CDR3 DNA reads as TGTGCCAGCAGCTTGATAGGACAGGGAGCGATCGAAAATTCACCCCTCCACTTT.

V gene TRBV27 combines with J gene TRBJ2-1; no clear D gene. Trimming took off 5 bases at V and 5 bases at J, with 10 bases between the two ends. The germline V gene encodes CDR1 MNHEY and CDR2 SMNVEV (reference sequence). This CDR3 has 13 amino acids. The CDR3 bases are TGTGCCAGCAGTCCTAACCTCCACAATGAGCAGTTCTTC. It encodes CASSPNLHNEQFF.

The count of this clone is one. V usage is TRBV6-6 and J usage is TRBJ1-2; D not certain. The V end lost 5 bases, the J end lost 1 base, and 11 bases lay between the germline ends. Germline V gene data show CDR1 as MNHNY and CDR2 as SVGAGI (reference sequence). This CDR3 is built from 14 residues. The CDR3: CASSPKLLNYGYTF. The DNA for the CDR3 is TGTGCCAGCAGTCCTAAACTCCTTAACTATGGCTACACCTTC.

CDR3 sequence (DNA): TGCGCCAGCAGCTTGGAAGGGGCGGCTACCTACAATGAGCAGTTCTTC. This encodes CASSLEGAATYNEQFF. V gene TRBV5-1 combines with J gene TRBJ2-1; TRBD1 might be the D (5 bases). The V gene's germline CDR1 is SGHRS and CDR2 YFSETQ. This CDR3 has 16 residues. Trimming left V 0 bases short and J 2 bases short, with 12 bases between.

The chain employs TRBV7-6 and TRBJ1-2; 7 bases fit TRBD1. Germline V lookup: CDR1 SGHVS, CDR2 FNYEAQ. V was pared by 2 bases and J by 6 bases, with 9 bases of the junction left unmatched. The CDR3 covers 15 residues. For the CDR3, the DNA is TGTGCCAGCAGCTTAAGACAGGGCCATTCGGATGGCTACACCTTC. Translation: CASSLRQGHSDGYTF.